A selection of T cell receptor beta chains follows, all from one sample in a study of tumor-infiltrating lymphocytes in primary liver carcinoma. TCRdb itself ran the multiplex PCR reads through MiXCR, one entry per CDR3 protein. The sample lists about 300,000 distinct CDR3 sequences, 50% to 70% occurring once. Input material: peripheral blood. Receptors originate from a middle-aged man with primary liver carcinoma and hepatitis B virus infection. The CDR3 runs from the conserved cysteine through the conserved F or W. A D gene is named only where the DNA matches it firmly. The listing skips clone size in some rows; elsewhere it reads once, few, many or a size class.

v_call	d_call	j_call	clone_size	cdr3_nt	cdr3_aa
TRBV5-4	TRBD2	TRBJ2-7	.	TGTGCCAGCAGCTCTCTAGCGGGAGTTGGCGAGCAGTACTTC	CASSSLAGVGEQYF
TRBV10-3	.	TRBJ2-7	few	TGTGCCATCAGTGAAGTAGGAGACAGGAGCTCCTACGAGCAGTGCTTC	CAISEVGDRSSYEQCF
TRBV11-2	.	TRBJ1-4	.	TGTGCCAGCAGCTTAGACGGGTTCGCTAATGAAAAACTGCTTTTT	CASSLDGFANEKLLF
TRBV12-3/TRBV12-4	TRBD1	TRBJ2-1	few	TGTACCAGCAGTCCACACGGGACAGGCCCTTACAATGAGCAGTTCTTC	CTSSPHGTGPYNEQFF
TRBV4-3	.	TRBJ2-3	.	TGCGCCAACAGCCCCTACGGCGGAGGGGAGCAAGATATGCAGTATTTT	CANSPYGGGEQDMQYF
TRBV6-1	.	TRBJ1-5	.	TGTGCTAACAGTGATCCCGGAGACAATCAGCCCCAGCATTTT	CANSDPGDNQPQHF
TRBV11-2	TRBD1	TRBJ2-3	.	TGTGCCATCGGGACAGGGGGCCTTGGAAGGCAGTATTTT	CAIGTGGLGRQYF
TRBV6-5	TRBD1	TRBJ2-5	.	TGTGCCAGCAGTTGCTCATGGGTGGGACAGGGGTTAAACCAAGAGACCCAGTACTTC	CASSCSWVGQGLNQETQYF
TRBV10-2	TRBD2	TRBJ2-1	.	TGCGCCAGCAGTAGACTAGCCCTCGATTGGGATGAGCATTTCTTC	CASSRLALDWDEHFF
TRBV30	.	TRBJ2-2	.	TGTGTCTGTCGGCCTAGCGACGCGAACACCGGGGAGCTGTTTTTT	CVCRPSDANTGELFF
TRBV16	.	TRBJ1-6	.	TGTGCCAGCAGCCAAAGCCAGGACAGAACAAATTCACCCCTCCACTTT	CASSQSQDRTNSPLHF
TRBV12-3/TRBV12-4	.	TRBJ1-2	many	TGTGCCAGCAGTTTTTCAGGGGCAAAGGGTGGCTACACCTTC	CASSFSGAKGGYTF
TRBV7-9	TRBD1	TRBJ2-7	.	TGTGCCAGCAGCTCTGGGACAGGGGGCCGGGAGCAGTACTTC	CASSSGTGGREQYF
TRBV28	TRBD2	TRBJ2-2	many	TGTGCCAGCAGTTCCGGACTAGCGGGAGGTAACACCGGGGAGCTGTTTTTT	CASSSGLAGGNTGELFF
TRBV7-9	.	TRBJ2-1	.	TGTGCCAGCAGCTTAGCCGGGACTCCCAAGAATGAGCAGTTCTTC	CASSLAGTPKNEQFF
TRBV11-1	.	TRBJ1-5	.	TGTGCCAGCAGCCAGGGACATGGGGACCAGCCCCAGCAATTT	CASSQGHGDQPQQF
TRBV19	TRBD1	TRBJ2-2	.	TGTGCCAGTGCCGGGACAGCGAACACCGGGGAGCTGTTTTTT	CASAGTANTGELFF
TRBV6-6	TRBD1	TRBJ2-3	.	TGTGCCAGCAGTCACAAGGGACAGCGCACAGATACGCAGTATTTT	CASSHKGQRTDTQYF
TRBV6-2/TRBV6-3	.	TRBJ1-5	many	TGTGCCAGTCAGGGTCTGCGCCAGCCCCAGCATTTT	CASQGLRQPQHF
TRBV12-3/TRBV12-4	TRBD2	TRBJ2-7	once	TGTGCCAGCAGTTTCCCGATTAGCGGGATGCCGAGATCCTACGAGCAGTACTTC	CASSFPISGMPRSYEQYF
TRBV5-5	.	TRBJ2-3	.	TGTGCCAGCAGCCCATCCGCGGTTGGCACAGATACGCAGTATTTT	CASSPSAVGTDTQYF
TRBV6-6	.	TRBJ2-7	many	TGTGCCAGCAGGCAGGACGGCCAGAAGGCCTACGAGCAGTACTTC	CASRQDGQKAYEQYF
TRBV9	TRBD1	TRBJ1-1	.	TGTGCCAGCAGCCCGCGGGGACAGCTGAACACTGAAGCTTTCTTT	CASSPRGQLNTEAFF
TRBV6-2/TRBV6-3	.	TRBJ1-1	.	TGTGCCAGTAGAGCACCGGGATTTGAGGCTGAAGCTTTCTTT	CASRAPGFEAEAFF
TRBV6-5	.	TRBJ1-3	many	TGTGCCAGCACACAGGGAAACACCATATATTTT	CASTQGNTIYF
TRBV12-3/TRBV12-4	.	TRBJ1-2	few	TGTGCCAGCAGTTTTTCCGGGAGCCCCCTTAATGGCTACACCTTC	CASSFSGSPLNGYTF
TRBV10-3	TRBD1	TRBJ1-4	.	TGTACCATCAGTGAACAGGGGCCAACTAATGAAAAACTGTTTTTT	CTISEQGPTNEKLFF
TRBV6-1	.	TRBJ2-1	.	TGTGCCAGCACCCCTTATCTTAGCGTAGGCTACTATGAGCAGTTCTTC	CASTPYLSVGYYEQFF
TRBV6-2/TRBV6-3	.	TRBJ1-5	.	TGTGCCAGCAGTTACTCGATCAGGTTAGGTCAGCCCCAGCATTTC	CASSYSIRLGQPQHF
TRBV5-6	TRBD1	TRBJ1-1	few	TGTGCCAGCAGCCTGCGACAGGGAAGGAGGAAGAGTGAAGCTTTCTTT	CASSLRQGRRKSEAFF
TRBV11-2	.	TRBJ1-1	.	TGTGCCAGCAGTTTAGATCCTGACACTGAGGCTTTCTTT	CASSLDPDTEAFF
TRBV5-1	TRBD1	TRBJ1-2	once	TGCGCCAGCAGCCCTCCGGGACAGAACTATGACTACACCTTC	CASSPPGQNYDYTF
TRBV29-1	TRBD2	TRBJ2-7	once	TGCAGCGTTGAAGCCATGGGGGCCCTTAGCGGGAGGGCCGATGAGCAGTACTTC	CSVEAMGALSGRADEQYF
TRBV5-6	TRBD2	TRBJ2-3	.	TGTGCCAGCAGTTGGAGTGCGAGCGGGAGCACAGATACGCACTATTTT	CASSWSASGSTDTHYF